The TCR beta chain described here comes from a study of blood T cell repertoires in COVID-19. Across the study: The origin of the acute and convalescent COVID-19 samples was the United States, Italy and Spain.

Original methodology: Reference gene primer amplification gave estimated nucleated cell counts. The table came from immunoSEQ multiplex PCR; TCRdb's copy has only in-frame clones and leaves some out. The DNA gave D and trimming, while V, J and clone size come from that table. The table shows about 330,000 clones, with 70% to 90% occurring only once. This CDR3 has 12 residues. Germline V lookup: CDR1 SGHRS, CDR2 YFSETQ. V lost 2 bases and J lost 3, with 6 bases in between. The chain employs TRBV5-1 and TRBJ2-7; TRBD1 is a possible D gene (6 bases). The sequence was collected from a human donor in a cohort sampled during active COVID-19. The sample was peripheral blood. In nucleotides, the CDR3 is TGCGCCAGCAGCTTAGGGGGCTACGAGCAGTACTTC. Translating gives CASSLGGYEQYF.